This T cell receptor (beta chain) was sequenced during a study of blood T cell repertoires in COVID-19. Study details: There were acute and convalescent COVID-19 samples, and they came from the United States, Italy and Spain. T cells, B-cell-depleted T cells, or PBMCs supplied cDNA or gDNA.

In the original processing: The assay estimated nucleated cells by amplifying reference gene primers. Libraries were prepared by immunoSEQ multiplex PCR; TCRdb keeps only in-frame clonotypes and omits some of them. V, J and clone size are taken as reported in that table, and D and trimming were inferred from the DNA itself. This sample carries more than 85,000 clones, 85% to 95% of them seen once, and the ten largest clones take around 1.6%. Trimming pared 0 bases from V and 7 bases from J, leaving 7 bases between. CDR1 is LGHNA, CDR2 YSLEER, per germline. The CDR3 has 13 residues. A few counts support this clone.

The chain recombines TRBV4-3 with TRBJ2-1, with D perhaps TRBD1 (5 bases). The specimen was peripheral blood. The sequence was collected from a man aged 55 to 70 with acute or convalescent COVID-19. CDR3 sequence: CASSQDRQNEQFF. In DNA form, the CDR3 reads TGCGCCAGCAGCCAAGATCGACAGAATGAGCAGTTCTTC.